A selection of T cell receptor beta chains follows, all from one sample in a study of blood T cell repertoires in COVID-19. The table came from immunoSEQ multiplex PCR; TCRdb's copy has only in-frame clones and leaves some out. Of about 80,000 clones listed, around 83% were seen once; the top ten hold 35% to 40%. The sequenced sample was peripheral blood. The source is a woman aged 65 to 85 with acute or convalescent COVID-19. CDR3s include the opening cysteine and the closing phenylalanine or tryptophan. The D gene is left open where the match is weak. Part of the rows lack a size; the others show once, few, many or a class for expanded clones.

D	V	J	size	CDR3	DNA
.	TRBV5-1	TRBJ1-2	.	CASSLERDMSAVAF	TGCGCCAGCAGCTTGGAAAGGGACATGTCCGCTGTCGCCTTC
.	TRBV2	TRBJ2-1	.	CASSGQYNEQFF	TGTGCCAGCAGTGGTCAATACAATGAGCAGTTCTTC
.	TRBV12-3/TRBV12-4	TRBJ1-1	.	CASSIPGFPEAFF	TGTGCCAGCAGTATCCCGGGGTTCCCCGAAGCTTTCTTT
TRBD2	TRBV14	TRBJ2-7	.	CASSLGLATYEQYF	TGTGCCAGCAGCCTCGGACTAGCGACCTACGAGCAGTACTTC
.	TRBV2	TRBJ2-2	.	CASSEIHNTGELFF	TGTGCCAGCAGTGAAATTCATAACACCGGGGAGCTGTTTTTT
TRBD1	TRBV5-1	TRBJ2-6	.	CASSPGQAGANVLTF	TGCGCCAGCAGCCCAGGACAGGCCGGGGCCAACGTCCTGACTTTC
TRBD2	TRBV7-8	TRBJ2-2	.	CASSPLAGGNTGELFF	TGTGCCAGCAGCCCACTAGCGGGAGGGAACACCGGGGAGCTGTTTTTT
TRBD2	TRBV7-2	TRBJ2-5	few	CASSPGLAEETQYF	TGTGCCAGCAGCCCCGGACTAGCGGAAGAGACCCAGTACTTC
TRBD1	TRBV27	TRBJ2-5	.	CASSSGQGLLEETQYF	TGTGCCAGCAGTTCGGGACAGGGGCTCCTCGAAGAGACCCAGTACTTC
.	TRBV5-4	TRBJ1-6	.	CASSSGGGQRNSPLHF	TGTGCCAGCAGCTCTGGGGGGGGGCAGCGAAATTCACCCCTCCACTTT
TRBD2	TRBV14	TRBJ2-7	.	CASSPLAGVNEQYF	TGTGCCAGCAGCCCCCTGGCGGGAGTAAACGAGCAGTACTTC
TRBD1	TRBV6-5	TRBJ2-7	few	CASSDRAEQYF	TGTGCCAGCAGCGACAGGGCCGAGCAGTACTTC
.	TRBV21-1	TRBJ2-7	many	CASSIGRVYEQYF	TGTGCCAGCAGCATCGGCAGGGTCTACGAGCAGTACTTC
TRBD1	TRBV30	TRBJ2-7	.	CAWEFDRVKNEQYF	TGTGCCTGGGAATTCGACAGGGTGAAAAACGAGCAGTACTTC
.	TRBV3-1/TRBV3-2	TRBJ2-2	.	CASSHRGTGELFF	TGTGCCAGCAGCCACAGGGGTACCGGGGAGCTGTTTTTT
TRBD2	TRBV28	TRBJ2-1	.	CASSALTGGLAGNEQFF	TGTGCCAGCAGTGCCCTAACGGGGGGACTAGCGGGAAATGAGCAGTTCTTC
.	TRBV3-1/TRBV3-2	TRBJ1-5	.	CASSQDRGNQPQHF	TGTGCCAGCAGCCAAGATCGGGGCAATCAGCCCCAGCATTTT
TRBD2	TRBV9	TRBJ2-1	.	CASSVGASGPYNEQFF	TGTGCCAGCAGCGTAGGGGCTAGCGGTCCCTACAATGAGCAGTTCTTC
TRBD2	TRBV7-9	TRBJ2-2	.	CASHRDGASGSPSNTGELFF	TGTGCCAGCCACAGGGATGGGGCTAGCGGGAGCCCATCGAACACCGGGGAGCTGTTTTTT
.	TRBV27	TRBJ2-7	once	CASSLPGNEQYF	TGTGCCAGCAGTTTGCCAGGGAACGAGCAGTACTTC
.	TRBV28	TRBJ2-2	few	CASRERGAQNTGELFF	TGTGCCAGCAGGGAACGGGGGGCGCAGAACACCGGGGAGCTGTTTTTT
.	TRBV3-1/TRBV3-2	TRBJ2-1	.	CASSPDTTRNEQFF	TGTGCCAGCAGCCCGGATACGACTAGGAATGAGCAGTTCTTC
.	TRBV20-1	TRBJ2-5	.	CSAIWAETQYF	TGCAGTGCTATATGGGCGGAGACCCAGTACTTC
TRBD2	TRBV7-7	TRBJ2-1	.	CASSSGLAGVNEQFF	TGTGCCAGCAGCTCGGGACTAGCGGGCGTCAATGAGCAGTTCTTC
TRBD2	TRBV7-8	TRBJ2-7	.	CASSPQAGGLSSYEQYF	TGTGCCAGCAGCCCCCAAGCGGGAGGGTTAAGCTCCTACGAGCAGTACTTC
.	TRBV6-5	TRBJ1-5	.	CASRGGGSNQPQHF	TGTGCCAGCAGGGGAGGGGGTAGCAATCAGCCCCAGCATTTT
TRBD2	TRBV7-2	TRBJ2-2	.	CASRPGTITGELFF	TGTGCCAGCAGACCCGGGACTATCACCGGGGAGCTGTTTTTT
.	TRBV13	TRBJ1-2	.	CASSLLGADYGYTF	TGTGCCAGCAGCTTATTGGGGGCGGACTATGGCTACACCTTC